These 25 T cell receptor beta chains originate from one sample sequenced in a study of spatial heterogeneity in lung cancer. As to time point: sample taken at primary tumor resection. Unsorted whole RNA of tumor, nontumor lung or frozen PBMC was sequenced. TCRdb fed the 5' RACE reads into MiXCR, producing one record per CDR3 protein. The data hold under 100,000 distinct CDR3 sequences, with around 8.6% observed a single time. Sequencing used PBMCs, obtained at surgery. The receptors come from a male donor with early-stage non-small cell lung cancer.

The sample holds many counts of this clonotype. V gene TRBV4-2 combines with J gene TRBJ1-1; 7 bases line up with TRBD1. Germline V CDR1 and CDR2: LGHNA, YNFKEQ. Germline trimming cut 4 bases from V and 4 bases from J; bases unmatched to any gene: 15. The CDR3 length is 17 residues. CDR3 sequence (DNA): TGTGCCAGCAGCCCAGAAGGCCTCCGACAGGGATCCACTGAAGCTTTCTTT. Encoded protein: CASSPEGLRQGSTEAFF.

V gene TRBV7-2 combines with J gene TRBJ2-2; D is possibly TRBD1 (6 bases). The germline V gene encodes CDR1 SGHTA and CDR2 FQGNSA. V lost 1 base and J 2 bases, leaving 11 bases between the germline ends. The CDR3 sequence is 16 residues long. The CDR3, as DNA: TGTGCCAGCAGCTTAGTCGGGACATATAACACCGGGGAGCTGTTTTTT. Translated: CASSLVGTYNTGELFF.

Only a few counts were recorded for this clonotype. The chain couples TRBV2 to TRBJ2-7; a possible D gene is TRBD2 (6 bases). The CDR3 has 12 amino acids. CDR1 and CDR2 from the germline V gene are SNHLY and FYNNEI. V was shortened by 7 bases and J by 2 bases, with 9 bases between the two germline ends. This chain's CDR3 is CASKDYTYEQYF. CDR3 nucleotides: TGTGCCAGCAAGGACTATACCTACGAGCAGTACTTC.

This clonotype was recorded at least ten times. The chain is built from TRBV5-1 and TRBJ2-1; 8 bases line up with TRBD2. With 4 bases clipped from V and 5 bases from J, the junction kept 2 bases outside the gene matches. Germline V lookup: CDR1 SGHRS, CDR2 YFSETQ. The CDR3 runs to 13 residues. The CDR3 DNA follows: TGCGCCAGCAGCCCGGGACTAGACAATGAGCAGTTCTTC. Translated: CASSPGLDNEQFF.

The rearrangement links TRBV20-1 to TRBJ1-2; 7 positions match TRBD1. This CDR3 has 13 residues. With 7 bases clipped from V and 2 bases from J, the junction kept 7 bases outside the gene matches. CDR1 is DFQATT, CDR2 SNEGSKA, per germline (reference sequence). CDR3 region: CSVSTGINYGYTF. The DNA for the CDR3 is TGCAGTGTCTCGACAGGGATCAACTATGGCTACACCTTC.

This clonotype was recorded at least ten times. The junction does not match germline at one end; this may be a read error. CDR3 nucleotides: TGTGCCAGCAGCCAAGCCTCTAGCGGGAGAAGAGTCTTC. This sequence encodes CASSQASSGRRVF. V is TRBV3-1 and J is TRBJ2-1, with 10 nucleotides matching TRBD2. The germline CDR1 and CDR2 sequences are LGHDT and YNNKEL (reference sequence). This CDR3 comprises 13 residues.

The rearrangement joins TRBV9 to TRBJ2-5; 9 positions match TRBD1. Germline trimming cut 0 bases from V and 7 bases from J; bases unmatched to any gene: 1. This CDR3 contains 13 residues. Germline CDR1 SGDLS, CDR2 YYNGEE. The CDR3 protein is CASSVVGQGTQYF. DNA for the CDR3: TGTGCCAGCAGCGTAGTGGGACAGGGGACCCAGTACTTC.

This clonotype was detected ten times or more. The genes are TRBV4-2 and TRBJ2-1; no clear D gene. The CDR3 contains 13 residues. The germline V and J ends were trimmed by 0 bases and 9 bases, with 9 bases remaining between them. Germline V gives CDR1 LGHNA, CDR2 YNFKEQ. Here the CDR3 DNA reads TGTGCCAGCAGCCAAGACCTAGGCGCTGAGCAGTTCTTC. Its translation is CASSQDLGAEQFF.

This clonotype has more than one count but fewer than ten. The chain carries TRBV4-3 and TRBJ1-4; unclear D gene. The CDR3 has 15 amino acids. Germline loops: CDR1 LGHNA, CDR2 YSLEER. V was pared by 0 bases and J by 10 bases, with 15 bases between. The CDR3 DNA sequence: TGCGCCAGCAGCCAAGAAACCCCTAAGCGCGGAAAACTGTTTTTT. Residues: CASSQETPKRGKLFF.

This clonotype was observed a handful of times. The chain employs TRBV2 and TRBJ2-3, with 11 bases fitting TRBD2. From germline, CDR1 is SNHLY and CDR2 FYNNEI. The junction had 7 bases not matched to a gene; V was cut back by 4 bases and J by 4 bases. The CDR3 runs 16 residues. In nucleotides, the CDR3 is TGTGCCAGCAGTGGGGCTAGCGGGGGGCCAGCAGATACGCAGTATTTT. This translates into CASSGASGGPADTQYF.

V gene TRBV23-1 combines with J gene TRBJ2-3; 7 nucleotides line up with TRBD1. TRBV23-1 belongs to the ORF category, with a function that is uncertain. Trimming at V came to 0 bases and at J to 3 bases, leaving 3 bases not matched to a gene. CDR3 length equals 15 residues. The CDR3 DNA follows: TGCGCCAGCAGTCAATCCCGACAGGGTACAGATACGCAGTATTTT. Translating gives CASSQSRQGTDTQYF.

This clonotype was picked up many times. This sequence joins TRBV5-1 and TRBJ1-5; D might be TRBD1 (5 bases). The germline CDR1 and CDR2 sequences are SGHRS and YFSETQ. The V end lost 4 bases, the J end lost 1 base, and 6 bases lay between the germline ends. The CDR3 extends over 13 amino acids. The CDR3 nucleotides are TGCGCCAGCAGCCGGGACAGCAATCAGCCCCAGCATTTT. Translating it yields CASSRDSNQPQHF.

The genes are TRBV10-3 and TRBJ1-2; D is possibly TRBD1 (6 bases). The CDR3 covers 15 residues. The germline gives CDR1 ENHRY, CDR2 SYGVKD. The V gene lost 6 bases and the J gene lost 5 bases, with 19 bases spanning the gap. The CDR3 region is CAIRKGETPLYGYTF. CDR3 coding DNA: TGTGCCATCAGAAAGGGGGAAACGCCTTTATATGGCTACACCTTC.

This clonotype was seen repeatedly, ten times or more. The chain carries TRBV6-1 and TRBJ2-7; either TRBD1 or TRBD2 may fit D (6 bases each). CDR1 is MNHNS, CDR2 SASEGT, per germline. This CDR3 contains 17 residues. Trimming removed 5 bases at V and 1 base at J, with 21 bases between. The CDR3 is CASSRTGGGITSYEQYF. CDR3 bases: TGTGCCAGCAGTAGGACCGGGGGCGGGATAACATCCTACGAGCAGTACTTC.

This clonotype has a count of ten or more. This chain uses TRBV20-1 with TRBJ2-2, with TRBD1 matching over 11 bases. Trimming cost V 6 bases and J 3 bases; bases outside gene matches: 3. The CDR3 is 14 residues long. The germline CDR1 and CDR2 sequences are DFQATT and SNEGSKA (reference sequence). CDR3 DNA: TGCAGTGCGCGGGGACAGGGGGACACCGGGGAGCTGTTTTTT. Residues: CSARGQGDTGELFF.

The chain links TRBV30 to TRBJ2-4, with a possible D match to TRBD2 (5 bases). Germline assignment: CDR1 GTSNPN and CDR2 SVGIG (reference sequence). This CDR3 contains 15 residues. V dropped 2 bases and J dropped 2 bases, with 13 bases sitting between them. The CDR3 protein is CAWSREFGPKNIQYF. As DNA, the CDR3 is TGTGCCTGGAGTAGGGAGTTTGGCCCCAAAAACATTCAGTACTTC.

This clonotype was observed many times. The gene calls are TRBV29-1 and TRBJ1-3; 8 nucleotides line up with TRBD1. The V gene's germline CDR1 is SQVTM and CDR2 ANQGSEA. This CDR3 comprises 15 residues. The ends lost 3 bases at V and 4 bases at J; junction bases unmatched: 8. CDR3 in amino acids: CSVDLGQGSGNTIYF. The CDR3 nucleotides read TGCAGCGTTGATCTAGGACAGGGTTCAGGAAACACCATATATTTT.

The sample holds a few counts of this clonotype. The rearrangement uses TRBV29-1 and TRBJ2-3, with D possibly TRBD1 on 6 matching bases. The CDR3 loop spans 15 amino acids. V shed 6 bases and J shed 2 bases, with 18 bases lying between them. Germline-derived CDR1 and CDR2 are SQVTM and ANQGSEA. In nucleotides, the CDR3 is TGCAGCGTCACTCCGACAGGAAGTACCACAGATACGCAGTATTTT. Translated, it gives CSVTPTGSTTDTQYF.

The rearrangement links TRBV11-1 to TRBJ2-1, with TRBD2 matching over 13 bases. CDR3 length: 16 residues. After removal of 5 bases from V and 8 bases from J, the junction contained 9 bases not matched to a gene. Per the germline V gene, CDR1 is SGHAT and CDR2 is FQDESV (reference sequence). CDR3 sequence: CASSRSGTSGVDEQFF. The CDR3 coding sequence is TGTGCCAGCAGCAGGTCCGGGACTAGCGGGGTTGATGAGCAGTTCTTC.

This sequence joins TRBV7-2 and TRBJ1-2; 9 nucleotides match TRBD1. J gave up 7 bases and V 5 bases, and 5 bases lay outside the gene matches. CDR3 length equals 13 residues. Germline CDR1 and CDR2: SGHTA and FQGNSA. CDR3: CASSRDRASGYTF. Here the CDR3 DNA reads TGTGCCAGCAGCCGGGACAGGGCCAGTGGCTACACCTTC.

In its sample, this clonotype was seen a few times. The chain employs TRBV5-1 and TRBJ2-3; the match to TRBD2 covers 10 bases. Germline assignment: CDR1 SGHRS and CDR2 YFSETQ. This CDR3 has 15 amino acids. V shed 4 bases and J 0 bases; nucleotides not matched to a gene: 2. The CDR3 DNA reads TGCGCCAGCAGCGAGCGGGAGGGTAGCACAGATACGCAGTATTTT. Protein sequence: CASSEREGSTDTQYF.

This clonotype was picked up many times. The V gene is TRBV5-1, the J gene TRBJ2-2, with TRBD2 as a possible D gene (6 bases). Germline CDR1 reads SGHRS; CDR2 reads YFSETQ. The CDR3 runs 16 residues. Trimming cost V 4 bases and J 3 bases, with 16 bases left between them. CDR3 sequence (DNA): TGCGCCAGCAGCCTAGTCTGGGGAGGTGACACCGGGGAGCTGTTTTTT. It translates to CASSLVWGGDTGELFF.

This clonotype appeared many times. The V and J genes are TRBV2 and TRBJ2-3; 7 bases fit TRBD2. CDR3 length equals 13 residues. The V gene's germline CDR1 is SNHLY and CDR2 FYNNEI. V shed 6 bases and J 3 bases; nucleotides not matched to a gene: 3. In nucleotides, the CDR3 is TGTGCCAGCAGCCGGGGGGTGACAGATACGCAGTATTTT. Translating it yields CASSRGVTDTQYF.

This clonotype was counted only a few times. The chain employs TRBV4-2 and TRBJ2-2; D unclear. Between the trimmed V and J ends, which lost 0 bases and 8 bases, there was a span of 16 bases. Germline-derived CDR1 and CDR2 are LGHNA and YNFKEQ. The CDR3 runs to 16 residues. In DNA, the CDR3 is TGTGCCAGCAGCCAAGATGTGGGCCCACTACCGGGGGAGCTGTTTTTT. This gives the protein CASSQDVGPLPGELFF.

This clonotype was observed many times. The rearrangement uses TRBV19 and TRBJ1-5; D possibly corresponds to TRBD1 (5 bases). CDR3 length: 16 amino acids. Germline V lookup: CDR1 LNHDA, CDR2 SQIVND (reference sequence). V shed 7 bases and J shed 5 bases, with 21 bases lying between them. The CDR3, as DNA: TGTGCCAGTAAAAAGGGGCGAGGGACTGAGGATCAGCCCCAGCATTTT. Residues: CASKKGRGTEDQPQHF.